A single T cell receptor (beta chain) is shown here with its context. Its cognate antigen is unknown. With 2 bases removed from V and 7 bases from J, the gap between germline ends came to 7 bases. The CDR3 is 12 residues long. Germline lookup yields CDR1 SGHRS and CDR2 YFSETQ. The data stem from a study of cytomegalovirus exposure and HLA in healthy donors. PCR used 60 Vbeta primers and 13 Jbeta primers. Assay used: immunoSEQ multiplex PCR; TCRdb lists only in-frame clones, some missing. The sample records roughly 170,000 clones, around 80% being singletons. Study conclusions and caveats: Reports described diagnosis of cytomegalovirus status by the classifier as highly specific and sensitive. Excluded: some indistinguishable V segments such as TRBV6-2 and TRBV6-3.

Source material: PBMCs. The receptor's source is a woman in her forties or fifties in good health and CMV-seropositive. The gene calls are TRBV5-1 and TRBJ2-4, with D perhaps matching TRBD2 (5 bases). The CDR3: CASSFGGNIQYF. In DNA form, the CDR3 reads TGCGCCAGCAGCTTTGGCGGGAACATTCAGTACTTC.